Following are 16 T cell receptor beta chains from one sample sequenced in a study of PD-L1 blockade in urothelial cancer. Measured with immunoSEQ multiplex PCR; TCRdb has only the in-frame clones, and not every one. The table has tens of thousands of clones, 90% seen once. Time point defined: pretreatment peripheral blood. This material consisted of PBMCs, taken around atezolizumab (anti-PD-L1) treatment. These receptor sequences come from a man aged 60-69 years with urothelial cancer.

The chain uses TRBV6-6 and TRBJ2-1; D unclear. Trimming stripped 2 bases from V and 0 bases from J, with 8 bases between. Looked up from germline, CDR1 is MNHNY and CDR2 is SVGAGI (reference sequence). The CDR3 contains 15 residues. CDR3 nucleotides: TGTGCCAGCAGTTACATGGCCTCCTCCTACAATGAGCAGTTCTTC. Translating it yields CASSYMASSYNEQFF.

A single count supports this clone. This chain uses TRBV5-6 with TRBJ1-1; 8 nucleotides line up with TRBD1. This CDR3 has 14 residues. V lost 0 bases to trimming and J lost 9 bases; unmatched junction nucleotides: 7. Germline CDR1 and CDR2: SGHDT and YYEEEE. In nucleotides, the CDR3 is TGTGCCAGCAGCTTGGCTGGACAGGGAGGAAAAGCTTTCTTT. It codes for CASSLAGQGGKAFF.

J is TRBJ2-2 and V is TRBV25-1, with 7 bases fitting TRBD2. The V gene end was trimmed by 6 bases and the J gene end by 2 bases; junction bases not matched to a gene: 3. CDR3 length: 14 residues. Germline CDR1 MGHDK, CDR2 SYGVNS. Written as DNA, the CDR3 is TGTGCCAGCAGGGGACTAACAAACACCGGGGAGCTGTTTTTT. It encodes CASRGLTNTGELFF.

This clone has a single count. This chain links TRBV2 with TRBJ2-2, with TRBD2 as a possible D gene (5 bases). Germline-derived CDR1 and CDR2 are SNHLY and FYNNEI. Trimming pared 6 bases from V and 3 bases from J, leaving 14 bases between. This CDR3 has 15 amino acids. CDR3 DNA sequence: TGTGCCAGCAGCCTGATGCGGGTAGACACCGGGGAGCTGTTTTTT. This codes for CASSLMRVDTGELFF.

The chain joins TRBV29-1 to TRBJ2-1; a weak D match, TRBD2 (7 bases). This CDR3 is 12 amino acids long. Germline V gene sequence: CDR1 SQVTM, CDR2 ANQGSEA. Here the CDR3 DNA reads TGCGCAGGGGAGCGGGGTGGAAATGAGCAGTTCTTC. As protein: CAGERGGNEQFF.

The CDR3 region is CASSPHTGELFF. Here the CDR3 DNA reads TGTGCCAGCAGTCCTCACACCGGGGAGCTGTTTTTT. The chain couples TRBV27 to TRBJ2-2; no firm D call. Looked up from germline, CDR1 is MNHEY and CDR2 is SMNVEV (reference sequence). This CDR3 contains 12 residues. V was trimmed by 5 bases and J by 3 bases, leaving 4 bases between them.

In nucleotides, the CDR3 is TGTGCCAGCACCCAAGGGGTCTCTGGGGCCAACGTCCTGACTTTC. Translating it yields CASTQGVSGANVLTF. The rearrangement links TRBV28 to TRBJ2-6, with D possibly TRBD1 on 5 matching bases. Germline lookup yields CDR1 MDHEN and CDR2 SYDVKM. Trimming pared 7 bases from V and 0 bases from J, leaving 10 bases between. This CDR3 is 15 amino acids long.

This clone came up a few times. The chain has TRBV30 and TRBJ1-3, with unresolved D. The germline gives CDR1 GTSNPN, CDR2 SVGIG (reference sequence). The length of the CDR3 is 14 residues. V lost 5 bases to trimming and J lost 4 bases, with 15 bases between them. The CDR3 region is CAWSTSTLGNTIYF. The CDR3 region has the DNA TGTGCCTGGTCCACCTCGACTTTGGGAAACACCATATATTTT.

The V call is TRBV18, the J call TRBJ1-1; unclear D gene. Germline V gene sequence: CDR1 KGHSH, CDR2 LQKENI. This CDR3 spans 14 amino acids. Deletions cut 4 bases from V and 1 base from J, with 10 bases between. The CDR3: CASSLGEKNTEAFF. CDR3 sequence (DNA): TGTGCCAGCTCACTAGGAGAGAAGAACACTGAAGCTTTCTTT.

The J gene is TRBJ1-1, the V gene TRBV27; no definite D call. Germline values: CDR1 MNHEY, CDR2 SMNVEV (reference sequence). Trimming stripped 10 bases from V and 5 bases from J, with 17 bases between. CDR3 length: 13 amino acids. CDR3 in DNA: TGTGCCACCTCGGTGCTGGGAGGGACTGAAGCTTTCTTT. Translation gives CATSVLGGTEAFF.

The rearrangement joins TRBV7-2 to TRBJ2-7; TRBD1 matches at 7 bases. This CDR3 contains 13 residues. With 5 bases clipped from V and 4 bases from J, the junction kept 5 bases outside the gene matches. Per germline, CDR1 SGHTA and CDR2 FQGNSA. In DNA, the CDR3 is TGTGCCAGCAGCGGAAACAGGGGTTACGAGCAGTACTTC. It translates to CASSGNRGYEQYF.

This clone came up a few times. The genes are TRBV5-1 and TRBJ2-1; TRBD1 matches at 9 bases. V trimming: 0 bases; J trimming: 15 bases; junction bases outside the gene matches: 10. The CDR3 totals 14 residues. Germline V gives CDR1 SGHRS, CDR2 YFSETQ. Written as DNA, the CDR3 is TGCGCCAGCAGCTTGGTGGTGGGACAGGGTCATCGGTTCTTC. It translates to CASSLVVGQGHRFF.

This chain connects TRBV9 to TRBJ2-2; D unresolved. The CDR3 has 15 amino acids. Trimming shortened V by 4 bases and J by 4 bases, and 14 bases separated the two germline ends. Germline CDR1 and CDR2: SGDLS and YYNGEE. The CDR3, as DNA: TGTGCCAGCAGCCCCCAACTTACTGCCACCGGGGAGCTGTTTTTT. Protein product: CASSPQLTATGELFF.

The CDR3 DNA is TGCAGTTTGGAGAACACAGATACGCAGTATTTT. It codes for CSLENTDTQYF. V is TRBV20-1 and J is TRBJ2-3, with D unresolved. Deletions cut 8 bases from V and 2 bases from J, with 8 bases between. Germline V gives CDR1 DFQATT, CDR2 SNEGSKA (reference sequence). This CDR3 comprises 11 residues.

This chain links TRBV30 with TRBJ1-5; no definite D call. V lost 3 bases, J lost 0 bases, and 12 bases lay in between. CDR1 and CDR2 from the germline V gene are GTSNPN and SVGIG (reference sequence). CDR3 size: 15 residues. The CDR3 loop is CAWSPLIFSNQPQHF. The CDR3 coding sequence is TGTGCCTGGAGCCCTTTAATTTTTAGCAATCAGCCCCAGCATTTT.

This clone was seen only once. The chain recombines TRBV7-2 with TRBJ2-5, with D perhaps TRBD1 (6 bases). Germline loops: CDR1 SGHTA, CDR2 FQGNSA. V shed 1 base and J shed 9 bases, with 18 bases lying between them. The CDR3 extends over 15 amino acids. The CDR3 DNA reads TGTGCCAGCAGCTTAGAGCCCTTTACAGGGAGACCCCAGTACTTC. Protein product: CASSLEPFTGRPQYF.